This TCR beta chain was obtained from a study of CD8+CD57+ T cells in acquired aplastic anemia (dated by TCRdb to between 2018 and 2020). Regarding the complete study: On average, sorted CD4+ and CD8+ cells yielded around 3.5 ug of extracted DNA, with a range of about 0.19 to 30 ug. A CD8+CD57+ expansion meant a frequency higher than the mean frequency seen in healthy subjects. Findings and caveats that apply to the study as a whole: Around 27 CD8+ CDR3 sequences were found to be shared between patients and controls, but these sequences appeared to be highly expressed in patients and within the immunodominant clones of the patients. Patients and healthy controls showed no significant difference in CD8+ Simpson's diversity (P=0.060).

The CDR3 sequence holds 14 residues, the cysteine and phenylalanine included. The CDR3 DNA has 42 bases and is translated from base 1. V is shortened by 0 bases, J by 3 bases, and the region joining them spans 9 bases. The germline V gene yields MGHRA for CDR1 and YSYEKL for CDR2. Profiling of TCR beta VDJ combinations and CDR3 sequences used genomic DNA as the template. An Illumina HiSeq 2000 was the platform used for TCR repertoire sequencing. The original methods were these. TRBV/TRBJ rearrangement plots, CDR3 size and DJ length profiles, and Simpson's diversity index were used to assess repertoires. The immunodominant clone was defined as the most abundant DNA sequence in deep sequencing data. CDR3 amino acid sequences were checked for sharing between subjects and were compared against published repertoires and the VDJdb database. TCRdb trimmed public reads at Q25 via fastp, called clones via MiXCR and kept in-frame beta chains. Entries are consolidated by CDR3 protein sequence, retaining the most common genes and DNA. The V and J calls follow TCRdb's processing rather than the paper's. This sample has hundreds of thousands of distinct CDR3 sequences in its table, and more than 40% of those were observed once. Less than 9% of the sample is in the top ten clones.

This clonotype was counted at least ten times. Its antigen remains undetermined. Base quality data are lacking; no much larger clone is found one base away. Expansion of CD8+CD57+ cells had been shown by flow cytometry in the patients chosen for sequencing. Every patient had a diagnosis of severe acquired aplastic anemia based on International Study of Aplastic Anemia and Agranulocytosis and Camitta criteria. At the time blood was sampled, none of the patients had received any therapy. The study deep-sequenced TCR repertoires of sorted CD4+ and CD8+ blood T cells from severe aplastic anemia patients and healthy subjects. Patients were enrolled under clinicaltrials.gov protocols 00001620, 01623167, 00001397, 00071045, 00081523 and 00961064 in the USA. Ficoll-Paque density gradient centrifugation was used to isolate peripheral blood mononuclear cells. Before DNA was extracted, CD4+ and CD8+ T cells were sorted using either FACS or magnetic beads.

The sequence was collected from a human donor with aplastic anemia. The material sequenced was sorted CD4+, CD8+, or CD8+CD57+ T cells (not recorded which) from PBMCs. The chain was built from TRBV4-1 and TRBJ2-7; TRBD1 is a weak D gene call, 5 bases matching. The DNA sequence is TGCGCCAGCAGCCAAGATTGGACACTCTACGAGCAGTACTTC. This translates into CASSQDWTLYEQYF.